The present T cell receptor beta chain was sequenced within a study of blood T cell repertoires in COVID-19. The wider study: Samples came from the United States, Italy and Spain, spanning acute and convalescent COVID-19. PBMCs, B-cell-depleted T cells, or T cells were the source of the cDNA or gDNA that made up the material.

Authors' processing steps: Reference gene primers were amplified, and this amplification served to estimate nucleated cell counts. Method: immunoSEQ multiplex PCR; TCRdb's copy keeps in-frame clones and lacks some. From that table come the V and J calls and clone size; the DNA was used to work out D and trimming. The profile shows some 100,000 clones, around 88% of them singletons. V lost 3 bases and J lost 3, with 5 bases in between. The CDR3 extends over 12 amino acids. Germline loops: CDR1 LGHNT, CDR2 FRNRAP. The TCR was taken from a woman aged 70 to 79 with acute or convalescent COVID-19. The sequenced sample was peripheral blood. The V and J genes are TRBV12-5 and TRBJ2-5; no clear D. The CDR3 protein is CASGFEKETQYF. The CDR3 DNA reads TGTGCTAGTGGTTTCGAGAAAGAGACCCAGTACTTC.